A selection of T cell receptor beta chains follows, all from one sample in a study of T cells after yellow fever vaccination. TCRdb processed the 5' RACE reads anew with MiXCR; each CDR3 protein has one entry. The repertoire includes about 170,000 distinct CDR3 sequences, more than 9.5% of them detected once, and about 40% sits in the top ten. The sample consisted of CD8+ T cells sorted from PBMCs, taken 15 days after the yellow fever booster vaccination. The receptors were gathered from a man aged 18 to 29 who received the YFV17D yellow fever vaccine. The conserved cysteine and the conserved F or W are not part of the CDR3 here. Fields, in order: V gene, J gene, CDR3 protein.

TRBV7-9	TRBJ2-7	ASVDWDSSSYEQY
TRBV27	TRBJ1-5	ASGQGNQPQH
TRBV4-2	TRBJ2-3	ASSQSISGGTDTQY
TRBV29-1	TRBJ2-2	SARDRDSTGELF
TRBV3-1	TRBJ2-1	ASSQEAGGSYNEQF
TRBV7-9	TRBJ2-5	ASSLDTNQETQY
TRBV14	TRBJ1-3	ASSQAQLSGNTIY
TRBV5-6	TRBJ1-1	ASSLVQGPNTEAF
TRBV3-1	TRBJ2-5	ASSQEVFRSGYPQETQY
TRBV7-8	TRBJ2-3	ASSLQRLAGGLDTQY
TRBV5-5	TRBJ1-5	ASSIAGGNQPQH
TRBV6-6	TRBJ1-5	ASSYPKQGDQPQH
TRBV6-6	TRBJ2-6	ASSPGTGWAGANVLT
TRBV4-3	TRBJ1-3	ASSQENRPNTIY
TRBV9	TRBJ2-6	ASSVVTGYPLTGANVLT
TRBV29-1	TRBJ2-2	SFAGDSGGAVAGELF
TRBV6-6	TRBJ2-7	ASSDDRALFRHEQY
TRBV7-2	TRBJ2-3	ASSLLAGGGTDTQY
TRBV7-9	TRBJ2-1	ASSWFGGGAATYNEQF
TRBV4-1	TRBJ2-7	ASSLGLGASDEQY
TRBV29-1	TRBJ1-1	SVAYMNTEAF
TRBV5-1	TRBJ1-1	ASSLFGGGTEAF
TRBV4-3	TRBJ2-5	ASSHVLAGDSQETQY
TRBV7-9	TRBJ2-2	ASIEKDGENTGELF
TRBV6-2/TRBV6-3	TRBJ1-2	ASRRDRDFGGYT
TRBV20-1	TRBJ2-1	SAFPGGLSYNEQF
TRBV6-5	TRBJ2-5	ASSHMTDKETQY
TRBV21-1	TRBJ1-1	ASSKGKGHTNTEAF
TRBV2	TRBJ1-2	ASSPGGGSYGYT
TRBV5-1	TRBJ1-1	ASSLLSWNTEAF
TRBV9	TRBJ1-6	ASSRYDKASPLH
TRBV28	TRBJ1-6	ASSSETGRGNSPLH
TRBV5-1	TRBJ1-5	ASREGDNQPQH
TRBV5-4	TRBJ2-7	ASSLIMGYEQY
TRBV7-2	TRBJ1-5	ASSPSPGYQPQH
TRBV9	TRBJ1-5	ASSVGDSQQPQH
TRBV9	TRBJ2-2	ASSVTVLAAGGPTSNTGELF
TRBV4-3	TRBJ2-3	ASSQEQRGGLNTQY
TRBV12-3/TRBV12-4	TRBJ1-1	ASSTLRGRSSDTEAF
TRBV4-2	TRBJ2-3	ASSLLAGSPDTQY
TRBV29-1	TRBJ2-5	SVGIWAGTYQETQY
TRBV7-6	TRBJ2-3	ASSSSGGALDTQY
TRBV27	TRBJ1-1	ASSSQTGTVMNTEAF
TRBV6-2/TRBV6-3	TRBJ1-5	ASSYSRGTGGNQPQH
TRBV4-1	TRBJ1-5	ASSQDLQGYSNQPQH
TRBV20-1	TRBJ1-1	SARDPAAWNTEAF